This TCR beta chain is drawn from a study of blood T cell repertoires in COVID-19. Study-wide context: From T cells, B-cell-depleted T cells, or PBMCs came the material, which was cDNA or gDNA.

As processed by the authors: Estimation of nucleated cell counts relied on the amplification of reference gene primers. Sequencing was performed with immunoSEQ multiplex PCR; in TCRdb, only in-frame clones are kept and a portion is missing. V and J calls and clone size are those listed in that table; D and trimming were worked out from the DNA. The top ten clones hold about 0.58% of a sample with about 190,000 clones, nearly 90% of them seen once. J was trimmed by 6 bases and V by 9 bases; bases with no gene match: 10. Germline V gene lookup returns CDR1 SNHLY and CDR2 FYNNEI. This CDR3 spans 14 amino acids.

Material for sequencing was peripheral blood. This sequence was found in a man between 50 and 59 years old with acute or convalescent COVID-19. The chain joins TRBV2 to TRBJ2-2; 7 nucleotides align to TRBD1. The CDR3 reads CASIRGKGAGELFF. DNA for the CDR3: TGTGCCAGTATCAGGGGGAAAGGAGCCGGGGAGCTGTTTTTT.